This TCR beta chain was recorded in a study of CD4 T cells in relation to SARS-CoV-2 and coronaviruses. Naive and memory CD4+ T cell DNA was deep-sequenced without culture. Data came from immunoSEQ multiplex PCR; TCRdb stores just in-frame clones and leaves some out. The table has about 60,000 clones, roughly 93% seen once. CD4+ T cells from unexposed donors were obtained before the COVID-19 pandemic (2011-2018). In germline, CDR1 is SGHVS, CDR2 FQNEAQ. This CDR3 region has 17 residues. Trimming removed 5 bases at V and 3 bases at J, with 19 bases between. Comment on this clone: What it recognizes is unknown.

Findings and limits, study-wide: Monoreactive clones expanded significantly more to SARS-CoV-2 than crossreactive clones did. Memory recall responses, not primary responses primed in culture, are what the assay detects. This crossreactivity analysis covered spike protein alone, no other viral proteins.

The material sequenced was naive CD4+ T cells from PBMCs. Stated subset: naive CD4+ T cells isolated by negative enrichment. The chain employs TRBV7-8 and TRBJ1-4; the D gene is possibly TRBD1 (5 bases). The TCR originated in a human donor in good health. The CDR3 spells CASSPRLEGWANEKLFF. CDR3 bases: TGTGCCAGCAGCCCCCGACTAGAGGGGTGGGCTAATGAAAAACTGTTTTTT.